The rows below give T cell receptor beta chains drawn from one sample of a study of T-cell memory formation after mild COVID-19. TCRdb passed the 5' RACE reads through MiXCR, listing each CDR3 protein once. Counted here are hundreds of thousands of distinct CDR3 sequences, about 23% occurring once; the ten biggest clones make up around 12%. Sequenced input: PBMCs or a T cell subset sorted from them (not recorded which). All receptors derive from an adult woman who had mild COVID-19 (a few samples of this study predate the infection). Cell type and time point are not known. The conserved cysteine and the conserved F or W are not part of the CDR3 here. The order of the fields is CDR3 protein, D gene, clone size, J gene, V gene. A D gene is named only where the DNA matches it firmly. Part of the rows lack a size; the others show once, few, many or a class for expanded clones.

SAEDSLNTEAF . . TRBJ1-1 TRBV20-1
ASSLVELAGDRGNEQF TRBD2 . TRBJ2-1 TRBV5-1
ASSFGLALREVRY TRBD2 few TRBJ2-7 TRBV5-5
ASSLVAGVIHEQY TRBD2 . TRBJ2-7 TRBV11-3
ASRTSRMGRDTQY . . TRBJ2-3 TRBV7-6
ASSTKPGQGTYNEQF . . TRBJ2-1 TRBV21-1
ASSEAAGAADTQY . . TRBJ2-3 TRBV6-4
SAPWDVNYGYT . few TRBJ1-2 TRBV20-1
ASSYSTVSLGLGTQY . . TRBJ2-5 TRBV6-5
ATSDNRGDLNIQY TRBD1 . TRBJ2-4 TRBV24-1
ASSLDQGNYGYT . few TRBJ1-2 TRBV5-1
ASSRVSGDEQY . . TRBJ2-7 TRBV7-3
SAGTSGRSSYEQY TRBD2 few TRBJ2-7 TRBV20-1
ASSLVLGGGSYEQY . few TRBJ2-7 TRBV7-9
ATSAGSLIDNEQF . . TRBJ2-1 TRBV24-1
ASRPLGEAGPGTGELF . . TRBJ2-2 TRBV28
SAQGHSNQPQH . . TRBJ1-5 TRBV20-1
ASSKRGLGTGELF . many TRBJ2-2 TRBV25-1
ASSLGSFEGGDNEQF . few TRBJ2-1 TRBV12-3/TRBV12-4
ASSLEKNTEAF . few TRBJ1-1 TRBV7-2
ASSLRDRDEQY TRBD1 . TRBJ2-7 TRBV7-3
ASSLGGTHSYEQY . . TRBJ2-7 TRBV7-6
ASSLETNTGELF . . TRBJ2-2 TRBV5-1
ASSDPWGRGYT . . TRBJ1-2 TRBV6-1
AKARTGRSGQY . few TRBJ2-7 TRBV24-1
SASGGVQETQY TRBD2 few TRBJ2-5 TRBV20-1
ASSPQDGSNQPQH . few TRBJ1-5 TRBV18
ASSPHTTNEKLF . . TRBJ1-4 TRBV3-1
ASSVGRGRHNEQF . few TRBJ2-1 TRBV9
ATSRDLISAYEQY . . TRBJ2-7 TRBV15
ATSDLWLGDTQY . few TRBJ2-3 TRBV24-1
ASSFPGLAGATDTQY TRBD2 few TRBJ2-3 TRBV5-1
ASSQDYSVGEQF . . TRBJ2-1 TRBV4-3
AISDGDRGAQETQY TRBD1 . TRBJ2-5 TRBV10-3
ASRLAGGVSDTQY TRBD2 few TRBJ2-3 TRBV5-1
ASGRGSYNEQF . few TRBJ2-1 TRBV27
ASSQDLETGSYEQY . many TRBJ2-7 TRBV4-1